The 32 T cell receptor beta chains below all came from one sample that was sequenced in a study of spatial heterogeneity in lung cancer. Regarding time point: sample taken at primary tumor resection. No cell sorting; template was whole RNA from tumor, lung tissue or PBMC. One entry per CDR3 protein, called by TCRdb with MiXCR from the 5' RACE reads. The sample holds about 38,000 distinct CDR3 sequences, around 5% seen once. Sequenced material: PBMCs, taken at surgery. The receptor source for this set is a female donor with early-stage non-small cell lung cancer.

This clonotype was observed at least ten times. The V and J genes are TRBV10-1 and TRBJ2-7; weak D call: TRBD2 (5 bases). The length of the CDR3 is 12 residues. Trimming took off 4 bases at V and 6 bases at J, with 10 bases between the two ends. The germline V gene encodes CDR1 WNHNN and CDR2 SYGVQD (reference sequence). The CDR3 loop is CASSVKGSEQYF. The CDR3 DNA reads TGCGCCAGCAGTGTAAAAGGGAGCGAGCAGTACTTC.

In its sample, this clonotype was seen many times. The CDR3 sequence: CASSASGGFNEQFF. As DNA, the CDR3 is TGTGCCAGTAGTGCTAGCGGGGGATTCAATGAGCAGTTCTTC. The chain joins TRBV19 to TRBJ2-1; TRBD2 aligns across 10 bases. V lost 5 bases, J lost 6 bases, and 4 bases stayed unmatched. From germline, CDR1 is LNHDA and CDR2 SQIVND (reference sequence). This CDR3 has 14 residues.

This clonotype was counted ten times or more. The gene calls are TRBV7-8 and TRBJ2-3; D perhaps matches TRBD2 (7 bases). The CDR3 contains 15 residues. Trimming pared 2 bases from V and 9 bases from J, leaving 18 bases between. Looked up from germline, CDR1 is SGHVS and CDR2 is FQNEAQ. The CDR3 bases are TGTGCCAGCAGCTTAAGTTCGGCCGGGGGGCAGACGCAGTATTTT. Amino acids: CASSLSSAGGQTQYF.

This clonotype was found many times. The chain joins TRBV5-1 to TRBJ2-2; 11 positions agree with TRBD2. This CDR3 spans 15 amino acids. Trimming removed 7 bases from V and 5 bases from J; junction bases left unmatched: 7. The germline gives CDR1 SGHRS, CDR2 YFSETQ. The CDR3 loop reads CASSPSSGGTGELFF. CDR3 sequence (DNA): TGCGCCAGCTCGCCCTCTAGCGGGGGGACCGGGGAGCTGTTTTTT.

This clonotype has a count of ten or more. J is TRBJ2-5 and V is TRBV11-2; D uncertain. Between the trimmed V and J ends, which lost 3 bases and 0 bases, there was a span of 11 bases. The CDR3 sequence is 15 residues long. CDR1 is SGHAT and CDR2 is FQNNGV in the germline V gene. As DNA, the CDR3 is TGTGCCAGCAGCTTGGATGGCAGCTACCAAGAGACCCAGTACTTC. Its translation: CASSLDGSYQETQYF.

The V call is TRBV6-6, the J call TRBJ1-4, with D unclear. V was clipped by 8 bases and J by 3 bases, with 13 bases between them. Germline CDR1 and CDR2: MNHNY and SVGAGI (reference sequence). The length of the CDR3 is 14 residues. CDR3 coding DNA: TGTGCCAGCGCACCATCGGTGGCTAATGAAAAACTGTTTTTT. Protein product: CASAPSVANEKLFF.

At least ten counts were recorded for this clonotype. The chain couples TRBV5-6 to TRBJ1-6, with a weak D call TRBD1 (5 bases). Germline loops: CDR1 SGHDT, CDR2 YYEEEE. The CDR3 consists of 16 residues. Deletions cut 0 bases from V and 6 bases from J, with 13 bases between. The CDR3, as DNA: TGTGCCAGCAGCTTGGCCCTCGGGGACCCTAATTCACCCCTCCACTTT. It codes for CASSLALGDPNSPLHF.

This clonotype was observed at least ten times. The rearrangement joins TRBV7-2 to TRBJ2-1; 8 bases are shared with TRBD2. This CDR3 contains 16 residues. Trimming took 1 base from V and 4 from J; bases not matched to a gene: 6. The germline V gene has CDR1 SGHTA and CDR2 FQGNSA. The CDR3 DNA reads TGTGCCAGCAGCTTAGAGCGGGGGAGCCATTACAATGAGCAGTTCTTC. It translates to CASSLERGSHYNEQFF.

The chain joins TRBV9 to TRBJ1-1; D ambiguous. The CDR3 spans 14 residues. Germline V gene data show CDR1 as SGDLS and CDR2 as YYNGEE. The ends were cut back, 0 bases at V and 1 base at J, with 7 bases in the middle. For the CDR3, the DNA is TGTGCCAGCAGCGTAGTGGGCCAGAACACTGAAGCTTTCTTT. It encodes CASSVVGQNTEAFF.

The table lists this clonotype with many counts. The chain recombines TRBV5-1 with TRBJ1-5; 7 nucleotides match TRBD1. The V gene's germline CDR1 is SGHRS and CDR2 YFSETQ. The CDR3 contains 15 residues. V gave up 0 bases and J gave up 4 bases; unmatched junction bases: 4. CDR3 amino acids: CASSLGDSNNQPQHF. The CDR3 coding sequence is TGCGCCAGCAGCTTGGGGGACAGCAATAATCAGCCCCAGCATTTT.

The genes are TRBV6-2 or TRBV6-3 and TRBJ1-1, with D unclear. V was trimmed by 6 bases and J by 4 bases, leaving 12 bases between them. Germline values: CDR1 MNHEY, CDR2 SVGEGT. This CDR3 has 13 residues. The CDR3 loop is CASSRTLPTEAFF. CDR3 in DNA: TGTGCCAGCAGCCGTACACTGCCCACTGAAGCTTTCTTT.

This clonotype was counted ten times or more. The V and J genes are TRBV9 and TRBJ2-7, with D perhaps matching TRBD1 (7 bases). Germline V gene data show CDR1 as SGDLS and CDR2 as YYNGEE. The CDR3 length is 15 residues. Trimming pared 3 bases from V and 6 bases from J, leaving 19 bases between. CDR3 region: CASSAAGTAGREQYF. Here the CDR3 DNA reads TGTGCCAGCAGCGCCGCCGGGACAGCGGGCCGCGAGCAGTACTTC.

This clonotype was seen repeatedly, ten times or more. V and J are TRBV27 and TRBJ1-2, with 8 positions matching TRBD1. Germline V lookup: CDR1 MNHEY, CDR2 SMNVEV (reference sequence). The CDR3 is 16 amino acids. With 5 bases clipped from V and 8 bases from J, the junction kept 16 bases outside the gene matches. The CDR3 protein is CASSLYSRGRTEGYTF. The CDR3 nucleotides are TGTGCCAGCAGTCTCTATTCCAGGGGGCGCACCGAGGGCTACACCTTC.

This clonotype was found many times. This chain links TRBV11-2 with TRBJ2-3; 10 nucleotides match TRBD2. Germline values: CDR1 SGHAT, CDR2 FQNNGV. V shed 4 bases and J 4 bases; nucleotides not matched to a gene: 14. The length of the CDR3 is 18 residues. CDR3 coding DNA: TGTGCCAGCAGCTCCTTAAGCCGACTAGCGGGTGGAGCAGATACGCAGTATTTT. This gives the protein CASSSLSRLAGGADTQYF.

This clonotype was recorded at least ten times. CDR3 residues: CAWSVLKINYGYTF. DNA of the CDR3: TGTGCCTGGAGTGTACTAAAGATTAACTATGGCTACACCTTC. The chain links TRBV30 to TRBJ1-2; the D is unclear. From germline, CDR1 is GTSNPN and CDR2 SVGIG (reference sequence). With 0 bases removed from V and 1 base from J, the gap between germline ends came to 9 bases. This CDR3 has 14 amino acids.

This clonotype was counted at least ten times. In DNA form, the CDR3 reads TGTGCCAGCAGTCAGTGGAGGGCCTACGAGCAGTACTTC. It codes for CASSQWRAYEQYF. V gene TRBV6-1 combines with J gene TRBJ2-7; tentative D call: TRBD2 (6 bases). V dropped 5 bases and J dropped 2 bases, with 10 bases sitting between them. This CDR3 region has 13 residues. The germline V gene has CDR1 MNHNS and CDR2 SASEGT.

This clonotype has more than one count but fewer than ten. This chain joins TRBV6-6 and TRBJ1-2, with a tentative D call TRBD1 (6 bases). The V gene's germline CDR1 is MNHNY and CDR2 SVGAGI (reference sequence). Between the trimmed V and J ends, which lost 5 bases and 8 bases, there was a span of 15 bases. The CDR3 runs 13 residues. CDR3 amino acids: CASSAQGKKGYTF. The CDR3 nucleotides are TGTGCCAGCAGTGCACAGGGAAAGAAAGGCTACACCTTC.

V usage is TRBV9 and J usage is TRBJ1-2; D remains unclear. The CDR3 runs 13 residues. Trimming stripped 3 bases from V and 5 bases from J, with 11 bases between. The germline V gene has CDR1 SGDLS and CDR2 YYNGEE. DNA of the CDR3: TGTGCCAGCAGCGAAAGTGTCGTATATGGCTACACCTTC. This encodes CASSESVVYGYTF.

This clonotype was picked up a small number of times. The chain is built from TRBV7-3 and TRBJ1-1; TRBD1 aligns across 7 bases. The length of the CDR3 is 14 residues. With 5 bases clipped from V and 1 base from J, the junction kept 4 bases outside the gene matches. CDR1 SGHTA and CDR2 FQGTGA come from the germline V gene. Here the CDR3 reads CASSPTGPNTEAFF. CDR3 DNA: TGTGCCAGCAGCCCGACAGGGCCGAACACTGAAGCTTTCTTT.

This clonotype showed up many times. The chain is built from TRBV10-3 and TRBJ2-7; 9 bases fit TRBD1. The trim removed 0 bases at V and 6 bases at J, leaving 6 bases unmatched. In germline, CDR1 is ENHRY, CDR2 SYGVKD. The CDR3 extends over 15 amino acids. Here the CDR3 DNA reads TGTGCCATCAGTGAGTCGTGGACAGGGGCCATCGAGCAGTACTTC. Translation: CAISESWTGAIEQYF.

Ten or more counts support this clonotype. V and J are TRBV4-3 and TRBJ2-1; 9 bases match TRBD2. V dropped 4 bases and J dropped 5; count of bases not matched to a gene: 3. The CDR3 spans 14 residues. In germline, CDR1 is LGHNA, CDR2 YSLEER. Written as DNA, the CDR3 is TGCGCCAGCAGCCCAAGCGGGGGGAACAATGAGCAGTTCTTC. Amino acid sequence: CASSPSGGNNEQFF.

In this sample, this clonotype turned up many times. The chain has TRBV5-4 and TRBJ2-5; perhaps TRBD2 as D (7 bases). Trimming took 2 bases from V and 4 from J, leaving 18 bases between them. This CDR3 is built from 16 residues. CDR1 is SGHNT and CDR2 is YYREEE in the germline V gene (reference sequence). The CDR3 DNA sequence: TGTGCCAGCAGCTTTTCGGGCAGGGGAGGGGGAGAGACCCAGTACTTC. This gives the protein CASSFSGRGGGETQYF. The full variable domain, completed using reference TRBV5-4 and TRBJ2-5, is ETGVTQSPTHLIKTRGQQVTLRCSSQSGHNTVSWYQQALGQGPQFIFQYYREEENGRGNFPPRFSGLQFPNYSSELNVNALELDDSALYLCASSFSGRGGGETQYFGPGTRLLVL.

V usage is TRBV5-6 and J usage is TRBJ1-1; 12 bases agree with TRBD1. CDR3 length: 14 amino acids. J lost 10 bases, V lost 4 bases, and 8 bases had no gene match. The V gene's germline CDR1 is SGHDT and CDR2 YYEEEE. The CDR3 coding sequence is TGTGCCAGCAGCCCGGGACAGGGGGCGCTTCCAGCTTTCTTT. Translated: CASSPGQGALPAFF.

Many counts were recorded for this clonotype. The chain carries TRBV4-3 and TRBJ2-3; unclear D gene. The length of the CDR3 is 15 residues. Trimming removed 0 bases from V and 2 bases from J, with 9 bases in between. The germline V gene has CDR1 LGHNA and CDR2 YSLEER. The CDR3 DNA reads TGCGCCAGCAGCCAAGATGCCAGGACCACAGATACGCAGTATTTT. This translates into CASSQDARTTDTQYF.

This clonotype was seen repeatedly, ten times or more. This chain joins TRBV11-1 and TRBJ2-2; no reliable D call. The CDR3 is 13 residues long. V was cut by 0 bases and J by 4 bases, with 3 bases left in between. The germline gives CDR1 SGHAT, CDR2 FQDESV (reference sequence). The CDR3 spells CASSLAATGELFF. Written as DNA, the CDR3 is TGTGCCAGCAGCTTAGCAGCCACCGGGGAGCTGTTTTTT.

This clonotype showed up many times. The V and J genes are TRBV4-1 and TRBJ2-2; 7 nucleotides align to TRBD1. Germline CDR1 and CDR2: MGHRA and YSYEKL. The CDR3 length is 15 residues. J was trimmed by 5 bases and V by 5 bases; bases with no gene match: 8. The CDR3 loop is CASSIRQGTTGELFF. In nucleotides, the CDR3 is TGCGCCAGCAGCATTAGACAGGGTACGACCGGGGAGCTGTTTTTT.

The V gene is TRBV29-1, the J gene TRBJ1-5; D is undetermined. The CDR3 is 13 amino acids. V lost 4 bases to trimming and J lost 4 bases, with 11 bases between them. Germline loops: CDR1 SQVTM, CDR2 ANQGSEA. CDR3 loop: CSVGSGVNQPQHF. The CDR3 DNA follows: TGCAGCGTTGGGTCAGGAGTAAATCAGCCCCAGCATTTT.

This clonotype was picked up many times. The chain carries TRBV11-2 and TRBJ2-5, with unresolved D. Looked up from germline, CDR1 is SGHAT and CDR2 is FQNNGV. The V end was cut by 5 bases, the J end by 2 bases, with 12 bases between. The CDR3 extends over 14 amino acids. CDR3 nucleotides: TGTGCCAGCAGCGCGGTGGGGTTACAAGAGACCCAGTACTTC. This encodes CASSAVGLQETQYF.

This clonotype was counted at least ten times. This chain connects TRBV12-3 or TRBV12-4 to TRBJ2-5; the D gene is possibly TRBD2 (5 bases). The V and J ends lost 4 bases and 1 base respectively, with 16 bases between them. The CDR3 is made up of 16 amino acids. The CDR3 reads CASSWSSGPFQETQYF. CDR3 bases: TGTGCCAGCAGTTGGTCGAGCGGCCCATTCCAAGAGACCCAGTACTTC.

This clonotype has a count of ten or more. The V gene is TRBV2, the J gene TRBJ2-3, with 7 bases lining up with TRBD2. The ends lost 3 bases at V and 0 bases at J; junction bases unmatched: 0. CDR3 length equals 14 residues. The germline CDR1 and CDR2 sequences are SNHLY and FYNNEI. CDR3 residues: CASSETSSTDTQYF. The DNA for the CDR3 is TGTGCCAGCAGTGAGACTAGCAGCACAGATACGCAGTATTTT. The full variable domain, in which reference TRBV2 and TRBJ2-3 provide the parts outside the CDR3, is EPEVTQTPSHQVTQMGQEVILRCVPISNHLYFYWYRQILGQKVEFLVSFYNNEISEKSEIFDDQFSVERPDGSNFTLKIRSTKLEDSAMYFCASSETSSTDTQYFGPGTRLTVL.

In its sample, this clonotype was seen many times. This rearrangement joins TRBV29-1 to TRBJ2-7, with 8 bases identical to TRBD1. The CDR3 runs 12 residues. V lost 7 bases, J lost 5 bases, and 7 bases stayed unmatched. CDR1 and CDR2 (germline): SQVTM, ANQGSEA. As DNA, the CDR3 is TGCAGCGCCCAATTGACAGGGGACGAGCAGTACTTC. This encodes CSAQLTGDEQYF.

The rearrangement uses TRBV7-9 and TRBJ2-1, with a possible D match to TRBD2 (6 bases). There are 14 residues in the CDR3. Germline-derived CDR1 and CDR2 are SEHNR and FQNEAQ (reference sequence). V was cut by 5 bases and J by 6 bases, with 14 bases left in between. The CDR3 DNA reads TGTGCCAGCAGCCCCCAGGGAGGAGCCAATGAGCAGTTCTTC. This translates into CASSPQGGANEQFF.